The entry below describes one T cell receptor (beta chain). These data come from a study of blood T cell repertoires in COVID-19. In the authors' workflow: Reference gene primers were amplified, and this amplification served to estimate nucleated cell counts. Using immunoSEQ multiplex PCR, the repertoire was profiled, and TCRdb retains in-frame clones only, with some absent. V and J calls and clone size are copied from that table; D and trimming were computed from the DNA. The sample has about 200,000 clones, around nine tenths seen once. V lost 5 bases to trimming and J lost 0 bases; unmatched junction nucleotides: 8. The CDR3 length is 18 residues. Germline V gives CDR1 LGHNA, CDR2 YNFKEQ. Seattle patients were enrolled while actively infected and followed longitudinally.

This receptor was obtained from a man between 45 and 60 years old with COVID-19, enrolled during active disease. The chain carries TRBV4-2 and TRBJ2-3, with 13 bases identical to TRBD2. The sequencing input was peripheral blood. This CDR3 is CASSKTSGGGSSTDTQYF. CDR3 nucleotide sequence: TGTGCCAGCAGCAAAACTAGCGGGGGGGGATCTAGCACAGATACGCAGTATTTT.